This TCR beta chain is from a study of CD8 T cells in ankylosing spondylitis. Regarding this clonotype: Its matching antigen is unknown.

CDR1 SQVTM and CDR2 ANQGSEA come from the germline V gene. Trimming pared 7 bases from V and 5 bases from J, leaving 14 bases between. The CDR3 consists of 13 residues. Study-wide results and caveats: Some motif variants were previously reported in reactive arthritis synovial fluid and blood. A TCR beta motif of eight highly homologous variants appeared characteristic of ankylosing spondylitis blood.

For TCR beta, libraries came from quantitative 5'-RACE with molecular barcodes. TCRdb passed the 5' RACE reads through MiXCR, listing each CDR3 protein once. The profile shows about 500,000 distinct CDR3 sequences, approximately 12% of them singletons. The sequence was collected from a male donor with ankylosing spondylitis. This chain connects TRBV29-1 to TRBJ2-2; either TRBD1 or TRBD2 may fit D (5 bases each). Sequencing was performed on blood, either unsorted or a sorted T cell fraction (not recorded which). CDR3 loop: CSERDGKTGELFF. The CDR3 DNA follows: TGCAGCGAGAGGGACGGGAAAACCGGGGAGCTGTTTTTT.